The 27 T cell receptor beta chains reported below all come from one sample, sequenced in a study of T cells in localized non-small cell lung cancer. The assay was immunoSEQ multiplex PCR, and TCRdb's table has in-frame clones only and misses some. The sample carries around 78,000 clones, about 84% recorded once. Source: peripheral blood, taken before any cancer treatment. These receptors came from a female donor of 60 years or more with stage I lung adenocarcinoma.

This sequence joins TRBV28 and TRBJ1-5; a weak D match, TRBD1 (6 bases). Trimming removed 8 bases from V and 2 bases from J, with 10 bases in between. The germline V gene encodes CDR1 MDHEN and CDR2 SYDVKM. CDR3 length equals 13 residues. CDR3 amino acids: CASAYRGNQPQHF. DNA of the CDR3: TGTGCCAGCGCCTACAGGGGCAATCAGCCCCAGCATTTT.

This clone was observed once. V is TRBV7-2 and J is TRBJ2-1, with unresolved D. CDR3 length: 13 residues. Between the trimmed V and J ends, which lost 1 base and 3 bases, there was a span of 4 bases. From germline, CDR1 is SGHTA and CDR2 FQGNSA. The CDR3 bases are TGTGCCAGCAGCTTAGGGGACTACAATGAGCAGTTCTTC. Translated, it gives CASSLGDYNEQFF.

V usage is TRBV6-9 and J usage is TRBJ1-1; tentative D call: TRBD1 (5 bases). V shed 8 bases and J shed 0 bases, with 7 bases lying between them. The CDR3 length is 12 residues. CDR1 is MNHGY, CDR2 SVAAGI, per germline. The CDR3 coding sequence is TGTGCCAGCGGACATCTGAACACTGAAGCTTTCTTT. It encodes CASGHLNTEAFF.

This sequence joins TRBV2 and TRBJ1-1; 9 nucleotides match TRBD1. Germline lookup yields CDR1 SNHLY and CDR2 FYNNEI. V dropped 6 bases and J dropped 5; count of bases not matched to a gene: 13. This CDR3 contains 16 residues. The CDR3 DNA follows: TGTGCCAGCAGGCTAGTCGGACAGGGGACTAATACTGAAGCTTTCTTT. Its translation is CASRLVGQGTNTEAFF.

The chain couples TRBV11-2 to TRBJ2-5; 8 positions match TRBD2. This CDR3 contains 15 residues. Germline V lookup: CDR1 SGHAT, CDR2 FQNNGV. V lost 5 bases to trimming and J lost 3 bases; unmatched junction nucleotides: 8. CDR3 coding DNA: TGTGCCAGCAGCCCTCAGCGGGGGCGGAAAGAGACCCAGTACTTC. Protein: CASSPQRGRKETQYF.

This chain links TRBV6-1 with TRBJ1-2, with D unclear. This CDR3 is built from 15 residues. Between the trimmed V and J ends, which lost 10 bases and 7 bases, there was a span of 25 bases. Germline-derived CDR1 and CDR2 are MNHNS and SASEGT. The CDR3 spells CAIPHRTANLGGYTF. CDR3 in DNA: TGTGCCATTCCACATCGGACCGCAAACCTAGGTGGCTACACCTTC.

V usage is TRBV19 and J usage is TRBJ2-7, with D perhaps TRBD1 (5 bases). Germline values: CDR1 LNHDA, CDR2 SQIVND (reference sequence). The ends were cut back, 1 base at V and 4 bases at J, with 11 bases in the middle. This CDR3 has 14 residues. CDR3 region: CASSIGTGRYEQYF. As DNA, the CDR3 is TGTGCCAGTAGTATAGGAACAGGTCGTTACGAGCAGTACTTC.

The chain combines TRBV30 with TRBJ2-7; 9 positions match TRBD1. This CDR3 region has 14 residues. Germline CDR1 is GTSNPN and CDR2 is SVGIG (reference sequence). The trim removed 3 bases at V and 5 bases at J, leaving 8 bases unmatched. The CDR3 nucleotides are TGTGCCTGGAGCACCGGGACAGGGTGGAACGAGCAGTACTTC. It codes for CAWSTGTGWNEQYF.

The rearrangement links TRBV7-2 to TRBJ2-5, with 7 bases matching TRBD1. Trimming cost V 5 bases and J 3 bases; bases outside gene matches: 9. The CDR3 contains 15 residues. Germline V gene lookup returns CDR1 SGHTA and CDR2 FQGNSA. In DNA, the CDR3 is TGTGCCAGCAGCCCATGGACAGGACCCGAAGAGACCCAGTACTTC. Translation gives CASSPWTGPEETQYF.

This sequence joins TRBV29-1 and TRBJ1-6, with TRBD1 matching 7 bases. Trimming took 3 bases from V and 7 from J; bases not matched to a gene: 6. The V gene's germline CDR1 is SQVTM and CDR2 ANQGSEA. The length of the CDR3 is 14 residues. The CDR3 reads CSVEVAGGNSPLHF. CDR3 coding DNA: TGCAGCGTTGAGGTGGCAGGGGGGAATTCACCCCTCCACTTT.

The chain employs TRBV7-2 and TRBJ1-2; the D is unclear. This CDR3 region has 14 residues. Trimming pared 0 bases from V and 6 bases from J, leaving 11 bases between. The germline V gene has CDR1 SGHTA and CDR2 FQGNSA. This CDR3 is CASSLASVWNGYTF. As DNA, the CDR3 is TGTGCCAGCAGCTTAGCGAGTGTTTGGAATGGCTACACCTTC.

This clone has only one observation. This chain connects TRBV12-2 to TRBJ2-6. TRBV12-2 is a pseudogene. This CDR3 comprises 17 residues. In nucleotides, the CDR3 is TGTGCAAGTCGCCCAGCCGTCACACAAAGTCGGGCCAACGTCCTGACTTTC. It yields the protein CASRPAVTQSRANVLTF.

The chain couples TRBV2 to TRBJ1-4; TRBD1 matches 8 bases. Per the germline V gene, CDR1 is SNHLY and CDR2 is FYNNEI. The CDR3 loop spans 15 amino acids. V dropped 3 bases and J dropped 7; count of bases not matched to a gene: 7. The CDR3 region is CASSDRTGLSEKLFF. CDR3 DNA: TGTGCCAGCAGTGACCGGACAGGGTTGAGTGAAAAACTGTTTTTT.

This clone showed up just once. The J gene is TRBJ1-5, the V gene TRBV19, with D perhaps matching TRBD1 (6 bases). Germline CDR1 reads LNHDA; CDR2 reads SQIVND (reference sequence). V lost 3 bases and J lost 0, with 9 bases in between. The CDR3 loop spans 15 amino acids. The chain's CDR3 is CASSMGDISNQPQHF. The CDR3 DNA follows: TGTGCCAGTAGTATGGGGGACATTAGCAATCAGCCCCAGCATTTT. The variable domain in full, with the rest retrieved from reference TRBV19 and TRBJ1-5, is DGGITQSPKYLFRKEGQNVTLSCEQNLNHDAMYWYRQDPGQGLRLIYYSQIVNDFQKGDIAEGYSVSREKKESFPLTVTSAQKNPTAFYLCASSMGDISNQPQHFGDGTRLSIL.

The chain couples TRBV19 to TRBJ1-2; no reliable D call. The CDR3 consists of 12 residues. Trimming took off 7 bases at V and 2 bases at J, with 8 bases between the two ends. CDR1 and CDR2 from the germline V gene are LNHDA and SQIVND (reference sequence). CDR3 loop: CASMKTNYGYTF. The CDR3 DNA is TGTGCCAGTATGAAGACCAACTATGGCTACACCTTC.

This chain uses TRBV6-4 with TRBJ1-5; D is unresolved. This CDR3 region has 13 residues. The V end was cut by 2 bases, the J end by 6 bases, with 8 bases between. Germline values: CDR1 MRHNA, CDR2 SNTAGT. CDR3 bases: TGTGCCAGCAGTGACACAGCCGGTCAGCCCCAGCATTTT. Translating it yields CASSDTAGQPQHF.

This clone appeared many times. The chain recombines TRBV15 with TRBJ2-3; 14 bases are a match to TRBD2. V trimming: 5 bases; J trimming: 2 bases; junction bases outside the gene matches: 15. Looked up from germline, CDR1 is LNHNV and CDR2 is YYDKDF (reference sequence). This CDR3 has 20 amino acids. The CDR3 sequence: CATSPGLAGGPDHSTDTQYF. CDR3 nucleotide sequence: TGTGCCACCAGCCCTGGACTAGCGGGGGGCCCAGATCATTCCACAGATACGCAGTATTTT. The whole variable domain, filled in from reference TRBV15 and TRBJ2-3, reads DAMVIQNPRYQVTQFGKPVTLSCSQTLNHNVMYWYQQKSSQAPKLLFHYYDKDFNNEADTPDNFQSRRPNTSFCFLDIRSPGLGDTAMYLCATSPGLAGGPDHSTDTQYFGPGTRLTVL.

The chain has TRBV10-3 and TRBJ2-2; 7 bases map to TRBD2. This CDR3 has 16 residues. With V trimmed by 2 bases and J by 3 bases, 6 bases remained unmatched. CDR1 is ENHRY, CDR2 SYGVKD, per germline. The CDR3 nucleotides are TGTGCCATCAGTGAGGGGGCTAGCGGATACACCGGGGAGCTGTTTTTT. It specifies CAISEGASGYTGELFF.

The chain joins TRBV4-3 to TRBJ2-1, with TRBD2 matching over 9 bases. This CDR3 region has 17 residues. In germline, CDR1 is LGHNA, CDR2 YSLEER. V was pared by 1 base and J by 8 bases, with 12 bases of the junction left unmatched. Here the CDR3 reads CASSQARGRARIDEQFF. CDR3 bases: TGCGCCAGCAGCCAAGCCCGCGGGAGGGCCCGGATAGATGAGCAGTTCTTC.

The chain uses TRBV7-7 and TRBJ2-1; tentatively, D is TRBD1 or TRBD2 (5 bases each). The CDR3 extends over 16 amino acids. The ends were cut back, 1 base at V and 0 bases at J, with 10 bases in the middle. Germline-derived CDR1 and CDR2 are SSHAT and FNYEAQ (reference sequence). As DNA, the CDR3 is TGTGCCAGCAGCTTAGGAGGGGTTAGCTCCTACAATGAGCAGTTCTTC. Protein: CASSLGGVSSYNEQFF.

The rearrangement uses TRBV4-3 and TRBJ1-2, with D perhaps matching TRBD1 (6 bases). The CDR3 sequence is 19 residues long. The germline V gene has CDR1 LGHNA and CDR2 YSLEER. V was pared by 3 bases and J by 7 bases, with 30 bases between. CDR3 sequence reads: CASSQALGNYRDGVGGYTF. Here the CDR3 DNA reads TGCGCCAGCAGCCAGGCCCTCGGAAATTACAGGGACGGGGTAGGTGGCTACACCTTC.

This clone was found a few times. The chain joins TRBV19 to TRBJ1-2; D is uncertain. Germline-derived CDR1 and CDR2 are LNHDA and SQIVND (reference sequence). The CDR3 is 13 residues long. V dropped 3 bases and J dropped 7 bases, with 12 bases sitting between them. The CDR3: CASSMGGSRGYTF. The CDR3 DNA is TGTGCCAGTAGTATGGGAGGCAGTCGTGGCTACACCTTC.

The chain recombines TRBV10-3 with TRBJ2-2, with TRBD1 identical over 8 bases. The CDR3 is made up of 15 amino acids. Germline lookup yields CDR1 ENHRY and CDR2 SYGVKD. With 6 bases clipped from V and 3 bases from J, the junction kept 6 bases outside the gene matches. CDR3 bases: TGTGCCATCAGACCCGGGACAGGAGACACCGGGGAGCTGTTTTTT. Translating it yields CAIRPGTGDTGELFF.

The chain combines TRBV27 with TRBJ2-7; tentative D call: TRBD1 (6 bases). V was cut by 6 bases and J by 3 bases, with 24 bases left in between. The CDR3 is 17 amino acids. Germline CDR1 and CDR2: MNHEY and SMNVEV (reference sequence). CDR3 protein: CASSLGRRTVGSYEQYF. The DNA for the CDR3 is TGTGCCAGCAGCCTGGGGCGGCGGACAGTAGGCAGCTACGAGCAGTACTTC.

The V and J genes are TRBV7-9 and TRBJ2-7; a weak D match, TRBD2 (5 bases). The V and J ends lost 5 bases and 5 bases respectively, with 19 bases between them. Germline V gene data show CDR1 as SEHNR and CDR2 as FQNEAQ (reference sequence). The CDR3 extends over 15 amino acids. The CDR3 DNA reads TGTGCCAGCAGCGCCGGGGTAGCCCCGTGGGACGAGCAGTACTTC. Encoded protein: CASSAGVAPWDEQYF.

The V and J genes are TRBV9 and TRBJ1-1, with no clear D. The ends were cut back, 3 bases at V and 1 base at J, with 10 bases in the middle. Germline V CDR1 and CDR2: SGDLS, YYNGEE. CDR3 length equals 14 residues. CDR3 loop: CASSDDPPNTEAFF. The CDR3 nucleotides are TGTGCCAGCAGCGATGACCCGCCGAACACTGAAGCTTTCTTT.

V gene TRBV30 combines with J gene TRBJ2-7; TRBD1 matches at 11 bases. Germline V gene data show CDR1 as GTSNPN and CDR2 as SVGIG (reference sequence). This CDR3 region has 14 residues. J lost 3 bases, V lost 1 base, and 2 bases had no gene match. CDR3 loop: CAWSGGTGGYEQYF. The CDR3 DNA follows: TGTGCCTGGAGTGGAGGGACAGGGGGCTACGAGCAGTACTTC.